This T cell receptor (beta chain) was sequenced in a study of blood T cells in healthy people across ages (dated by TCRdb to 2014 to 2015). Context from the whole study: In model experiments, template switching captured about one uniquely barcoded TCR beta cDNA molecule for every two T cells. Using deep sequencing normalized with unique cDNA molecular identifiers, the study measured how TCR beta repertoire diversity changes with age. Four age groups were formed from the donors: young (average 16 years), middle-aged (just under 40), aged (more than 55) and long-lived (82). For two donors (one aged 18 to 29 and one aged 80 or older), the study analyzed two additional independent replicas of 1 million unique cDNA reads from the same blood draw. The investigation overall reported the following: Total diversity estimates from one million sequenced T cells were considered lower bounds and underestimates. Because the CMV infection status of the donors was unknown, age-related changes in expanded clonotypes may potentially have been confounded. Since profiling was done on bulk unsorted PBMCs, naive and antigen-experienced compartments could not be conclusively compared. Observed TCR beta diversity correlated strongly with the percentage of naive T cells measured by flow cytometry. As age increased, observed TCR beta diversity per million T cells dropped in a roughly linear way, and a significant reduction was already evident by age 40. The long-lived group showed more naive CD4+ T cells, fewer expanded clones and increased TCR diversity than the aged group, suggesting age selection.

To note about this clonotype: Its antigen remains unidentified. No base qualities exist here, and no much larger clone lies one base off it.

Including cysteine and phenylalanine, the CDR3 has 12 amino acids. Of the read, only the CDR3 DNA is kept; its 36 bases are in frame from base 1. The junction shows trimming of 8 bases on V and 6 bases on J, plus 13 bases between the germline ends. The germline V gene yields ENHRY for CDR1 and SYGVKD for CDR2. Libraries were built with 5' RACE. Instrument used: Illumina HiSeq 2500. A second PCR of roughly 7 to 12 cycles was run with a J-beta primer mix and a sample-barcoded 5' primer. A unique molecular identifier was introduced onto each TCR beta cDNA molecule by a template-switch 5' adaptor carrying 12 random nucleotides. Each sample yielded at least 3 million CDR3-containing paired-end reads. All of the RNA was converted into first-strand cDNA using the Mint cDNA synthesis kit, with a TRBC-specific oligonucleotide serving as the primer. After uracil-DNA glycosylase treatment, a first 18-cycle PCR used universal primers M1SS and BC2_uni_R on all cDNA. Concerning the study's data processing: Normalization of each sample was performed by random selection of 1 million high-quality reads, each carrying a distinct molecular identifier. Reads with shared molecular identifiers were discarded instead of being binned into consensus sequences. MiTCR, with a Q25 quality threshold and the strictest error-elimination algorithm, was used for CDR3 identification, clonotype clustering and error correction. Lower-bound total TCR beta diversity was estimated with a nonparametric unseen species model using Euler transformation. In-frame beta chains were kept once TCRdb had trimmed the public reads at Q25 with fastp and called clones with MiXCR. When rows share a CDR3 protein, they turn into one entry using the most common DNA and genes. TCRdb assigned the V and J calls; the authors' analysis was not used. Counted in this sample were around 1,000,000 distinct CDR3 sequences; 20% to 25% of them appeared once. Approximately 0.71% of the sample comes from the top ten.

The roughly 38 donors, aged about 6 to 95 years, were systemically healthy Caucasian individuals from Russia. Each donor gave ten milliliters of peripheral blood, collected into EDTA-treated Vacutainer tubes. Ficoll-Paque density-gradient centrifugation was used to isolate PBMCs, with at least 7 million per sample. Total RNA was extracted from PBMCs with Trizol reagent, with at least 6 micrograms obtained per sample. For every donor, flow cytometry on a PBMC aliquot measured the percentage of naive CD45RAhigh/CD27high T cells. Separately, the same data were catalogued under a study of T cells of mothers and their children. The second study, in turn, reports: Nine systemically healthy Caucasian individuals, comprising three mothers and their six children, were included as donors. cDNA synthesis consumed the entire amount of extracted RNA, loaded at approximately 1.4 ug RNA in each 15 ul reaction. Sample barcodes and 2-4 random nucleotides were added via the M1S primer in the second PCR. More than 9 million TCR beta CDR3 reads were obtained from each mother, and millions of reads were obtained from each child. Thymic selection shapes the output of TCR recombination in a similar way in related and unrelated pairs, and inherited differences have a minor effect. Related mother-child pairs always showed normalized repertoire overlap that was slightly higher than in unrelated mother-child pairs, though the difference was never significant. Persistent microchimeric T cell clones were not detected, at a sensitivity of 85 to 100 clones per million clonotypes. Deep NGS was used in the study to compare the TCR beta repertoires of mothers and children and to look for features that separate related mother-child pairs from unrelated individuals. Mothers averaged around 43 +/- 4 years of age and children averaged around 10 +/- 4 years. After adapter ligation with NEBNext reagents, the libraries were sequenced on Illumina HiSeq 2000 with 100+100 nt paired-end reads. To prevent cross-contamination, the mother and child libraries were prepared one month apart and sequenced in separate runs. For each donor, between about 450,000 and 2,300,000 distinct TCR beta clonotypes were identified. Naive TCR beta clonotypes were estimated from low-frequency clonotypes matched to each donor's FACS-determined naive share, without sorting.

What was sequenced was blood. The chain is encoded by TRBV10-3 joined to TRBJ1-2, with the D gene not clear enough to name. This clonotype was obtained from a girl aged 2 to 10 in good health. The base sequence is TGTGCCATCTCGGAGGCGACGGATGGCTACACCTTC. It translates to CAISEATDGYTF.